Included here is one T cell receptor beta chain sequence, with context. Its antigen is as yet unknown. The data derive from a study of cytomegalovirus exposure and HLA in healthy donors. Study-level findings and limits: A later analysis found TCR association rates differed by HLA locus, highest for DRB1 and lowest for HLA-C. Among TCR sequences, most were rare, though some public TCRs appeared in many donors. Near-uniform donor sequencing depth was presumed by presence/absence analyses.

The PCR employed 60 Vbeta primers together with 13 Jbeta primers. This table comes from immunoSEQ multiplex PCR, and its TCRdb copy is limited to in-frame clones, with some not included. The sample table includes about 160,000 clones. V was clipped by 0 bases and J by 3 bases; unmatched bases: 5. The CDR3 length is 15 residues. Germline V CDR1 and CDR2: GTSNPN, SVGIG (reference sequence). The V call is TRBV30, the J call TRBJ1-2; the match to TRBD1 covers 9 bases. This sequence was found in a man aged 25 to 40 in good health and CMV-seronegative. Sequencing input: PBMCs. The CDR3 region has the DNA TGTGCCTGGAGTGTCTTTACAGGGGGCGACTATGGCTACACCTTC. Protein: CAWSVFTGGDYGYTF.